A single sample is the source of the 20 T cell receptor beta chains below, sequenced in a study of T cell responses to AZD1222 COVID-19 vaccine. Clones were sequenced by immunoSEQ multiplex PCR, and TCRdb holds only the in-frame ones, with some missing. Of about 110,000 clones in the sample, about 94% were seen once. This material consisted of peripheral blood, taken 28 days after the second AZD1222 dose. The receptor set was obtained from an adult who received the AZD1222 COVID-19 vaccine.

The chain has TRBV2 and TRBJ2-7; 7 bases match TRBD1. The CDR3 is 13 residues long. V gave up 6 bases and J gave up 1 base; unmatched junction bases: 3. Germline V CDR1 and CDR2: SNHLY, FYNNEI. The CDR3: CASRGGSSYEQYF. The DNA of the CDR3 is TGTGCCAGCAGAGGGGGCAGTTCCTACGAGCAGTACTTC.

The V and J genes are TRBV5-8 and TRBJ2-2; D unclear. The CDR3 is 13 residues long. Trimming stripped 2 bases from V and 6 bases from J, with 8 bases between. Germline V lookup: CDR1 SGHTS, CDR2 YDEGEE. In nucleotides, the CDR3 is TGTGCCAGCAGCTTTCAGTTTTCCGGGGAGCTGTTTTTT. Encoded protein: CASSFQFSGELFF.

The genes are TRBV3-1 (or the pseudogene TRBV3-2) and TRBJ1-1; D unresolved. From germline, CDR1 is LGHDT and CDR2 YNNKEL (reference sequence). Deletions cut 4 bases from V and 0 bases from J, with 12 bases between. The CDR3 spans 15 residues. DNA of the CDR3: TGTGCCAGCAGCCCCTCGGCAGGCTTGAACACTGAAGCTTTCTTT. Amino acid sequence: CASSPSAGLNTEAFF.

The genes are TRBV6-5 and TRBJ1-5; D remains ambiguous. This CDR3 is built from 11 residues. Germline values: CDR1 MNHEY, CDR2 SVGAGI. Trimming stripped 8 bases from V and 9 bases from J, with 11 bases between. This chain's CDR3 is CASGSIGPQHF. In DNA, the CDR3 is TGTGCCAGCGGAAGCATCGGGCCCCAGCATTTT.

The chain recombines TRBV2 with TRBJ1-1; no clear D. The V and J ends lost 7 bases and 7 bases respectively, with 16 bases between them. The CDR3 loop spans 13 amino acids. Per germline, CDR1 SNHLY and CDR2 FYNNEI. This CDR3 reads CASTSPGDGEAFF. CDR3 DNA sequence: TGTGCCAGCACCTCTCCTGGGGATGGTGAAGCTTTCTTT. Combining the CDR3 with reference TRBV2 and TRBJ1-1 gives the whole variable domain EPEVTQTPSHQVTQMGQEVILRCVPISNHLYFYWYRQILGQKVEFLVSFYNNEISEKSEIFDDQFSVERPDGSNFTLKIRSTKLEDSAMYFCASTSPGDGEAFFGQGTRLTVV.

V and J are TRBV14 and TRBJ1-4; D is undetermined. CDR1 and CDR2 from the germline V gene are SGHDN and FVKESK. The CDR3 is 16 amino acids. V lost 0 bases, J lost 8 bases, and 16 bases lay in between. CDR3 nucleotide sequence: TGTGCCAGCAGCCAAGATGCCGGCAGCCGGTGGGAAAAACTGTTTTTT. This sequence encodes CASSQDAGSRWEKLFF.

The chain carries TRBV5-4 and TRBJ1-1; TRBD1 might be the D (6 bases). The CDR3 consists of 17 residues. Germline CDR1 SGHNT, CDR2 YYREEE (reference sequence). The ends were cut back, 0 bases at V and 1 base at J, with 16 bases in the middle. CDR3 loop: CASSLARGSGENTEAFF. The CDR3 DNA is TGTGCCAGCAGCTTGGCAAGGGGGAGTGGGGAGAACACTGAAGCTTTCTTT.

The chain recombines TRBV7-9 with TRBJ2-7; 7 bases align to TRBD1. Per the germline V gene, CDR1 is SEHNR and CDR2 is FQNEAQ (reference sequence). The CDR3 has 15 amino acids. The V gene end was trimmed by 1 base and the J gene end by 0 bases; junction bases not matched to a gene: 3. CDR3: CASSLDRGSSYEQYF. CDR3 in DNA: TGTGCCAGCAGCTTAGACAGGGGAAGCTCCTACGAGCAGTACTTC.

J is TRBJ1-2 and V is TRBV27; perhaps TRBD1 as D (5 bases). CDR3 length: 13 amino acids. V lost 5 bases and J 4 bases, leaving 11 bases between the germline ends. Looked up from germline, CDR1 is MNHEY and CDR2 is SMNVEV (reference sequence). CDR3 DNA sequence: TGTGCCAGCAGTCCGGGACTGAGCTATGGCTACACCTTC. Translating gives CASSPGLSYGYTF.

CDR3 sequence reads: CASSPPGLNTGELFF. The CDR3 DNA reads TGCGCCAGCAGCCCGCCGGGACTCAACACCGGGGAGCTGTTTTTT. The chain has TRBV5-1 and TRBJ2-2, with a weak D call TRBD2 (6 bases). CDR1 is SGHRS and CDR2 is YFSETQ in the germline V gene. CDR3 length: 15 residues. Trimming cost V 4 bases and J 2 bases, with 12 bases left between them. Full variable domain (outside the CDR3, taken from reference TRBV5-1 and TRBJ2-2): KAGVTQTPRYLIKTRGQQVTLSCSPISGHRSVSWYQQTPGQGLQFLFEYFSETQRNKGNFPGRFSGRQFSNSRSEMNVSTLELGDSALYLCASSPPGLNTGELFFGEGSRLTVL.

CDR3 nucleotide sequence: TGTGCCAGCAGTTACTCGAGCCAGGGAGCCGATGGCTACACCTTC. Translating gives CASSYSSQGADGYTF. The chain has TRBV6-5 and TRBJ1-2; a weak D match, TRBD1 (5 bases). Per the germline V gene, CDR1 is MNHEY and CDR2 is SVGAGI. This CDR3 comprises 15 residues. Deletions cut 0 bases from V and 6 bases from J, with 14 bases between.

This clone was picked up one time. The V gene is TRBV15, the J gene TRBJ2-1; 10 bases fit TRBD2. The ends lost 3 bases at V and 4 bases at J; junction bases unmatched: 6. The CDR3 loop spans 16 amino acids. Per germline, CDR1 LNHNV and CDR2 YYDKDF (reference sequence). The chain's CDR3 is CATSRVTSGVYNEQFF. The CDR3 nucleotides are TGTGCCACCAGCAGGGTTACTAGCGGGGTATACAATGAGCAGTTCTTC.

Comment on this clone: One end of the junction does not line up with germline, which may come from a read error. The chain has TRBV3-1 (or the pseudogene TRBV3-2) and TRBJ1-1; tentatively, D is TRBD1 (6 bases). Germline-derived CDR1 and CDR2 are LGHDT and YNNKEL (reference sequence). The CDR3 loop spans 15 amino acids. The CDR3 loop is CASSQGASAGALSDF. Written as DNA, the CDR3 is TGTGCCAGCAGCCAAGGGGCATCCGCAGGGGCCCTTTCCGACTTT.

This chain links TRBV21-1 with TRBJ1-1; the D call in the table, TRBD1, was not verified against the DNA. TRBV21-1 is shown as a pseudogene. This CDR3 spans 16 amino acids. The CDR3 DNA follows: TGTGCCAGCAGCAAATACCGGACAGGGAACAACACTGAAGCTTTCTTT. It is translated as CASSKYRTGNNTEAFF.

The chain employs TRBV6-5 and TRBJ1-1, with D hard to call. Trimming left V 6 bases short and J 7 bases short, with 9 bases between. The CDR3 sequence is 11 residues long. Germline-derived CDR1 and CDR2 are MNHEY and SVGAGI. The CDR3 is CASSTRGEAFF. The CDR3 nucleotides are TGTGCCAGCAGCACACGTGGTGAAGCTTTCTTT.

This chain joins TRBV19 and TRBJ2-1; TRBD2 is a possible D gene (5 bases). Trimming left V 3 bases short and J 9 bases short, with 15 bases between. CDR1 is LNHDA, CDR2 SQIVND, per germline (reference sequence). The CDR3 runs 14 residues. This chain's CDR3 is CASSIIWTSSEQFF. For the CDR3, the DNA is TGTGCCAGTAGTATCATCTGGACTTCCTCTGAGCAGTTCTTC.

The chain combines TRBV11-3 with TRBJ2-2; possible D gene TRBD1, 6 bases. The CDR3 is 14 residues long. V was clipped by 3 bases and J by 4 bases, with 9 bases between them. Looked up from germline, CDR1 is SGHNT and CDR2 is YENEEA. CDR3 sequence (DNA): TGTGCCAGCAGCTTGGGACAAGCCACCGGGGAGCTGTTTTTT. The encoded protein is CASSLGQATGELFF.

For this clone: In the same sample, other DNA sequences code for this CDR3. The chain has TRBV4-1 and TRBJ2-1, with 9 bases identical to TRBD2. The CDR3 has 16 residues. CDR1 is MGHRA and CDR2 is YSYEKL in the germline V gene. V dropped 1 base and J dropped 4; count of bases not matched to a gene: 5. The CDR3 region is CASSQVSGGAYNEQFF. The CDR3 nucleotides read TGCGCCAGCAGCCAAGTTAGCGGGGGAGCTTACAATGAGCAGTTCTTC.

The CDR3 region has the DNA TGTGCCAGCAGCTCTTTGACAGGAAGCTCCTACAATGAGCAGTTCTTC. This encodes CASSSLTGSSYNEQFF. The chain is built from TRBV7-9 and TRBJ2-1; a weak D match, TRBD1 (6 bases). The CDR3 contains 16 residues. Per the germline V gene, CDR1 is SEHNR and CDR2 is FQNEAQ (reference sequence). The V end was cut by 4 bases, the J end by 0 bases, with 13 bases between.

This rearrangement joins TRBV10-2 to TRBJ2-7; tentatively, D is TRBD1 (7 bases). The ends were cut back, 10 bases at V and 2 bases at J, with 12 bases in the middle. Germline V gives CDR1 WSHSY, CDR2 SAAADI. This CDR3 region has 12 residues. The CDR3 sequence: CATQGEAYEQYF. For the CDR3, the DNA is TGCGCCACCCAGGGGGAGGCCTACGAGCAGTACTTC.